This is a list of T cell receptor beta chains from one sample in a study of graft-versus-host responses after intestinal transplantation. The assay was immunoSEQ multiplex PCR, and TCRdb's table has in-frame clones only and misses some. The sample lists approximately 9,800 clones; around a third were seen once. Sequenced material: alloreactive CD8+ T cells from a mixed lymphocyte reaction culture, taken before intestinal transplant. These receptors came from a human patient who received an intestinal transplant. CDR3s include the opening cysteine and the closing phenylalanine or tryptophan.

v_call | cdr3_aa
TRBV4-1 | CASSQVASGTIDEQFF
TRBV5-1 | CASSHRHYRGTHEQFF
TRBV6-5 | CASPPLQETQYF
TRBV29-1 | CSVGAGNAFF
TRBV15 | CATSKRGGQGTEAFF
TRBV15 | CATSRDRGRGNTIYF
TRBV19 | CASSKAETNQQSRANVLTF
TRBV18 | CASSRGHVDNQPQHF
TRBV7-2 | CASSPGLFYNEQFF
TRBV7-9 | CASSPRDSHSYNEQFF
TRBV28 | CASSSPPLAGFYNEQFF
TRBV28 | CASNPGGYEQYF
TRBV6-5 | CASSYSGGNYSPLHF
TRBV28 | CASSWGGLGEQYF
TRBV4-1 | CASSQDELAVTYNEQFF
TRBV27 | CASSQDGTGLYNEQFF
TRBV7-6 | CASSLGFGGVGTSYEQYF
TRBV7-8 | CASSSRVAGAGDTQYF
TRBV4-1 | CASSQYPKRDDSTQWADTQYF
TRBV5-4 | CASSSGQGVVFF
TRBV27 | CASSALAGDTQYF
TRBV5-1 | CASSLRLRTGKRETQYF
TRBV27 | CASSRTGGPSQPQHF
TRBV6-5 | CASSYSSQNTQYF
TRBV7-9 | CASSLVSSAYSGNTIYF
TRBV10-2 | CASSESLGHNYGYTF
TRBV27 | CASSLFWGGAPAYTF
TRBV2 | CASSEGTGVYQPQHF
TRBV9 | CASSYGASNEQFF
TRBV7-8 | CASSLTANNEKLFF
TRBV2 | CASTGLADSSYNEQFF
TRBV7-6 | CASTPLAGAQETQYF
TRBV9 | CASSDSGTGSHEQYF
TRBV27 | CASSLNYRSRNQPQHF
TRBV6-4 | CASSLQGGVGSGNQPQHF
TRBV5-6 | CASSLEGQGILWTQYF
TRBV25-1 | CASSECRLYTTDTQYF
TRBV15 | CATSLEGTGAEAFF
TRBV5-3 | CARSSRTSDEQFF
TRBV7-9 | CASSSGQGGIPYEQYF
TRBV6-6 | CASRPLNRLFYEQYF
TRBV19 | CASSMTDSIGHGYTF
TRBV11-2 | CASSPDPGRPTDTQYF
TRBV6-1 | CASSVRDYQSDTQYF
TRBV7-2 | CASNHITYRSRPYEQFF
TRBV5-8 | CASSLLDRGHEQFF
TRBV7-8 | CASSLEISGDSYNEQFF
TRBV7-2 | CASSLDRVVTEAFF
TRBV4-1 | CASSQVHGPDYGYTF
TRBV7-9 | CASSWDRGESGYTF
TRBV30 | CAWSVLRPNEQFF
TRBV25-1 | CASSWGTGNTEAFF
TRBV27 | CASRRVYHNEQFF
TRBV10-3 | CAISESGNEQFF
TRBV7-9 | CASSLFGTGMNTEAFF
TRBV5-8 | CASSLRARRTPNTGELFF
TRBV27 | CASSLLGTSALNEQFF
TRBV5-6 | CASKLGGWDTEAFF
TRBV2 | CASSKTGIRVVYEQYF